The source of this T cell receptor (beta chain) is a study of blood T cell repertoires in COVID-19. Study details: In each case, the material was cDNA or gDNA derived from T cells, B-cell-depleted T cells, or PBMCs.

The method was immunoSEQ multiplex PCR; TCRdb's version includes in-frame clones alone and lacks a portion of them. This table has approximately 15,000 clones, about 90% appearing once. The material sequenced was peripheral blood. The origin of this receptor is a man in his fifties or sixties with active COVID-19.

This CDR3 reads CASSLREERNTEAFF. DNA of the CDR3: TGTGCCAGCAGCCTCCGGGAAGAACGGAACACTGAAGCTTTCTTT. The chain uses TRBV13 and TRBJ1-1; D not certain. The germline V and J ends were trimmed by 5 bases and 1 base, with 14 bases remaining between them. Looked up from germline, CDR1 is PRHDT and CDR2 is FYEKMQ (reference sequence). The CDR3 sequence is 15 residues long.